The entry below gives a single TCR beta chain sequence along with its context. The antigen remains unidentified. TCR cDNA was made by 5'RACE template switching, adding a universal primer site and UMIs. TCRdb reanalysed the 5' RACE reads using MiXCR and keeps one entry per CDR3 protein. The sample records 350,000 to 550,000 distinct CDR3 sequences, around 19% being singletons. The data were taken from a study of T cells after yellow fever vaccination. Study-level points and caveats: The booster saw the reappearance of most primary-vaccination clones (about 95% CD4, 88% CD8). A limited proportion of clonotypes was detected within both the CD4 and CD8 compartments.

Trimming took off 7 bases at V and 3 bases at J, with 14 bases between the two ends. This CDR3 is built from 14 residues. In germline, CDR1 is SGHRS, CDR2 YFSETQ. The TCR comes from a man between 18 and 29 years old who received the YFV17D yellow fever vaccine. This material consisted of PBMCs, taken before the yellow fever booster vaccination. J is TRBJ2-1 and V is TRBV5-1, with D possibly being TRBD1 (6 bases). CDR3 in DNA: TGCGCCAGCTCTTGGACAGCCTTCTACAATGAGCAGTTCTTC. Residues: CASSWTAFYNEQFF. Filled out from reference TRBV5-1 and TRBJ2-1, the complete variable domain reads KAGVTQTPRYLIKTRGQQVTLSCSPISGHRSVSWYQQTPGQGLQFLFEYFSETQRNKGNFPGRFSGRQFSNSRSEMNVSTLELGDSALYLCASSWTAFYNEQFFGPGTRLTVL.